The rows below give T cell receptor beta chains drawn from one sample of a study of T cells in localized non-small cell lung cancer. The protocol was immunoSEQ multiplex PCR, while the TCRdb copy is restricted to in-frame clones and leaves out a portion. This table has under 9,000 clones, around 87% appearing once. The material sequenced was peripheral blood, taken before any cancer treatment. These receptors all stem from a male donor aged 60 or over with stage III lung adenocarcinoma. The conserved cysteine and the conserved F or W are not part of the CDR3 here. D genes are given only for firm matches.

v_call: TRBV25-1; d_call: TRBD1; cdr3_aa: ASSAPYAPGRGRPGYT
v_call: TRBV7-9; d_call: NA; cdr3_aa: ASSLPQGRTSSGNTIY
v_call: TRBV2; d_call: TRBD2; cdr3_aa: ASSLAGDSTDTQY
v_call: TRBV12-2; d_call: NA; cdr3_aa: ASRPRTGVGYT
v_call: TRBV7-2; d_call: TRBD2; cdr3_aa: ASRAGAGSTDTQY
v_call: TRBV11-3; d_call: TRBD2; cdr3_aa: ASSLGVAGATDTQY
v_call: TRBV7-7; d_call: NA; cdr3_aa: ASSLSVGANVLT
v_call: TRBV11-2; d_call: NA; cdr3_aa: ASSPTKLPGNTIY
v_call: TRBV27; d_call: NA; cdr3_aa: ASRQSSGNTIY
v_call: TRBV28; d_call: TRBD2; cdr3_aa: ASSLILAGNTGELF
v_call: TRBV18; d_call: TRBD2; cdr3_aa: ASSLTSGIANEQF
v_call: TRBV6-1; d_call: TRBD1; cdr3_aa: ASSDRGYYGYT
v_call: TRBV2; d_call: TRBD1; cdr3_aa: ASRSGTGGTTNEKLF
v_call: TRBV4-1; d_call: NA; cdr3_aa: ASSQEFTDTQY
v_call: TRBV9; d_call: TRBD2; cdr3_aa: ASSLGGTSGANEQF
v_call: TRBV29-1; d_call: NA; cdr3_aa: SVEEENNQPQH
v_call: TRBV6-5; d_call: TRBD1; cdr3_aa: ASRDAGDRAYEQY
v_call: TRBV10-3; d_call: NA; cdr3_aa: AISDPAQDTQY
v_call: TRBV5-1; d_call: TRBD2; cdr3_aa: ASSLNGRTSTDTQY
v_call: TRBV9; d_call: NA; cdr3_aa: ASSVKGLNSPLH
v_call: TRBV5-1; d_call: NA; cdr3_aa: ASSLLDYEQY
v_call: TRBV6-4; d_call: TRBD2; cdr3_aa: ASSVAGGRNEQF
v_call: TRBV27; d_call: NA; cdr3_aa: ASHAGVGLNTEAF
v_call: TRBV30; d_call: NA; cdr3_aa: VGGFYGYT
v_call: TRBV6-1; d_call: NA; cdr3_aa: ASSEATHQPQH
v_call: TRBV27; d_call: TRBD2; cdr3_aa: ASSLAGGGTDTQY
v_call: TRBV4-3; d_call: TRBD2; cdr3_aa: ASSQENSGSYEQY
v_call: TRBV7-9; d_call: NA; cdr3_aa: ASSLQGKDTIY
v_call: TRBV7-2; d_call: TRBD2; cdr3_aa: ASSSDLRGGGETQY
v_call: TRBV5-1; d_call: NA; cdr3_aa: ASSFTLADNNEQF
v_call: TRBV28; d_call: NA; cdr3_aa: ASSAGYEQY
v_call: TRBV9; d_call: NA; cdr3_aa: ASSADGRLHTEAF
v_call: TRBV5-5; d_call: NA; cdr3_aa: ASSLGTSNTGELF
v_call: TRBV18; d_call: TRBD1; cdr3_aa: ASSPDRGPATNEKLF
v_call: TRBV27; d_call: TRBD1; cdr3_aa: ASSLGTGGMTGYT
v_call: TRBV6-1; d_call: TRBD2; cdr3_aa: ASSERVVAAAGGSDTQY
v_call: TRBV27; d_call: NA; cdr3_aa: ASSFSRDGNNEQF
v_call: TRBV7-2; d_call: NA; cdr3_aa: ASVRLGGTDTQY
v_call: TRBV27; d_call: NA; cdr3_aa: ASSLTQGLGPQH
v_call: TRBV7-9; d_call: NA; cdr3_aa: ASSSGPFLGNTEAF
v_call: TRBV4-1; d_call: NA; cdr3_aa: ASSAEGRSEEKLF
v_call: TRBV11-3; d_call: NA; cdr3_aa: ASSLGGSAGELF
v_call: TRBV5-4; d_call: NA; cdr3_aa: ASSLAGISYGYT
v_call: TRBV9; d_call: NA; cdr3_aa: ASSEFGPSDTQY
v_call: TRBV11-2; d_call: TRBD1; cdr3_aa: ASSLAFSGTGYGYT
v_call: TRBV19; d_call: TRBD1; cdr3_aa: ASSPLQGADGYT
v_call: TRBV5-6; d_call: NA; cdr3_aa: ASSVMDRTKDEKLF
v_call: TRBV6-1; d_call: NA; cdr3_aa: ASISTSRTGTAF
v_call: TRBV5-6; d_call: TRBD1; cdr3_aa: ASSLEKGAENTGELF
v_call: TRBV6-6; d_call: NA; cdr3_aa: ASSYSIDTQY
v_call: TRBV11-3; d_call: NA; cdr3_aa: ASSLLVAGDTEAF
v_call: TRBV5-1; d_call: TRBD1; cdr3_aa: ASSPGDRDTDTQY
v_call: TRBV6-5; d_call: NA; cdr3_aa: ASKPYGGYEQY